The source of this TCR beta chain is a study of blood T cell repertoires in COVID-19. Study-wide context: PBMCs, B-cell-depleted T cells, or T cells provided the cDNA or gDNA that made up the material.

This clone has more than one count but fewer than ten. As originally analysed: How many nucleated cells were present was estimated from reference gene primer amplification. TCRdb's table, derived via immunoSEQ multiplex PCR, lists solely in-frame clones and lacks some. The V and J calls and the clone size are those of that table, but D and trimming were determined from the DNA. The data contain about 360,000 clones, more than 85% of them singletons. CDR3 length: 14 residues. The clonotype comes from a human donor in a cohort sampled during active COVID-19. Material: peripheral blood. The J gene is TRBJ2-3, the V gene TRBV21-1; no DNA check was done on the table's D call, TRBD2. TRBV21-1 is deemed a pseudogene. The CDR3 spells CASSITTITDTQYF. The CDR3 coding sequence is TGTGCCAGCAGCATTACCACTATCACAGATACGCAGTATTTT.